Listed below are T cell receptor beta chains from one sample, sequenced in a study of glioma-infiltrating T cells. TCRdb processed the multiplex PCR reads anew with MiXCR; each CDR3 protein has one entry. The data contain under 130,000 distinct CDR3 sequences, around 30% of them singletons. The sequenced sample consisted of glioma tissue, nonneoplastic brain tissue, or PBMCs (not recorded which). These receptors all come from a human donor with low-grade glioma or glioblastoma, undergoing nonglioma brain surgery, or in good health (not recorded which). The CDR3 runs from the conserved cysteine through the conserved F or W.

V: TRBV4-1; J: TRBJ2-1; CDR3: CASSQIAYNEQFF
V: TRBV27; J: TRBJ2-1; CDR3: CASSVSSGDYNEQFF
V: TRBV4-1; J: TRBJ2-5; CDR3: CASSQAKGLIQETQYF
V: TRBV27; J: TRBJ2-2; CDR3: CASSLIPTGGNTGELFF
V: TRBV7-9; J: TRBJ2-3; CDR3: CASSPRGPDTQYF
V: TRBV5-1; J: TRBJ2-1; CDR3: CASSLYDEQFF
V: TRBV20-1; J: TRBJ2-1; CDR3: CSAPLAVQFF
V: TRBV7-9; J: TRBJ2-7; CDR3: CASSEQGNYEQYF
V: TRBV7-2; J: TRBJ1-2; CDR3: CASSLLTGVGGYTF
V: TRBV20-1; J: TRBJ2-2; CDR3: CSGPRDRNTGELFF